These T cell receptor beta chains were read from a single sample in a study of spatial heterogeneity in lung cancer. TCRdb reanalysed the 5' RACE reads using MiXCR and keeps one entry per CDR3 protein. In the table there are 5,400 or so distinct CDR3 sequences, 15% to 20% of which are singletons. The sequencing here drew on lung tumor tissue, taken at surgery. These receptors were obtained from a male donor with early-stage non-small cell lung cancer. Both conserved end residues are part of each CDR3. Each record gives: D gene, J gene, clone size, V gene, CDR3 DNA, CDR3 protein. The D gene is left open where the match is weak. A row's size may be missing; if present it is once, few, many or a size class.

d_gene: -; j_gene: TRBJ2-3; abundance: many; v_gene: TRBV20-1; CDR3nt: TGCAGTGCTTTTGGACAGTACACAGATACGCAGTATTTT; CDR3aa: CSAFGQYTDTQYF
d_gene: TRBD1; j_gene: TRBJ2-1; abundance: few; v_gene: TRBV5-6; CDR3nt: TGTGCCAGCAGCAGGCAGGGGGTTGTCAATGAGCAGTTCTTC; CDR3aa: CASSRQGVVNEQFF
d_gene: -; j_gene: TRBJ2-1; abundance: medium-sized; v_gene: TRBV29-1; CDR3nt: TGCAGCGCAAGACCGAGAGGGAATGAGCAGTTCTTC; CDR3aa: CSARPRGNEQFF
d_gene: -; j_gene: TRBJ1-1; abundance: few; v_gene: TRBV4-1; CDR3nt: TGCGCCAGCAGCCAAGCGGCTTTGATAGAAAACACTGAAGCTTTCTTT; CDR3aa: CASSQAALIENTEAFF
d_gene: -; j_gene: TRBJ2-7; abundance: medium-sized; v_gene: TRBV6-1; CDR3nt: TGTGCCAGCAGTGGTCCGGGACGTTACGAGCAGTACTTC; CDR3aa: CASSGPGRYEQYF
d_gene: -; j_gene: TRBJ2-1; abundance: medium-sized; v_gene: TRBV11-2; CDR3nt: TGTGCCAGCACCAGAGCAGGAAATAATTACAATGAGCAGTTCTTC; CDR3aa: CASTRAGNNYNEQFF
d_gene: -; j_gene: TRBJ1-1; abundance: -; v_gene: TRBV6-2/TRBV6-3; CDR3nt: TGTGCCAGCACCGGCCTCAGGGCAGGAAACACTGAAGCTTTCTTT; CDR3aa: CASTGLRAGNTEAFF
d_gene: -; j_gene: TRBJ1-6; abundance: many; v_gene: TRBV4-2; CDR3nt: TGTGCCAGCAGCCAAGATCGAGGGGCCAGGTCACCCCTCCACTTT; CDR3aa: CASSQDRGARSPLHF
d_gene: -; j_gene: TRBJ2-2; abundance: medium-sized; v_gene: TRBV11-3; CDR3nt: TGTGCCAGCAGCACGCGGGGGAACACCGGGGAGCTGTTTTTT; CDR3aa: CASSTRGNTGELFF
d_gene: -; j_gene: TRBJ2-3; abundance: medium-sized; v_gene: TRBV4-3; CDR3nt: TGCGCCAGCAGCCAAGGAACGACGGGCTTAAACACAGATACGCAGTATTTT; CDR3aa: CASSQGTTGLNTDTQYF
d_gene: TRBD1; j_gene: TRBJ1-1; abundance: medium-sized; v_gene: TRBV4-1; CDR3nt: TGCGCCAGCAGCCAACCGCTAGACAGGGCCACTGAAGCTTTCTTT; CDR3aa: CASSQPLDRATEAFF
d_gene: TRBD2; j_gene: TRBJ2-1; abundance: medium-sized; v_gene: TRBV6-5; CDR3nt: TGTGCCAGCAGTGCACGGGACTACCCTCTTTACAATGAGCAGTTCTTC; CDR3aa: CASSARDYPLYNEQFF
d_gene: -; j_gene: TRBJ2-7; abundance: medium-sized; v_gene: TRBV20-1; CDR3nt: TGCAGTGCTAGAGATCTGACTAGTTTGGGTCGGGAGCAGTACTTC; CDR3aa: CSARDLTSLGREQYF
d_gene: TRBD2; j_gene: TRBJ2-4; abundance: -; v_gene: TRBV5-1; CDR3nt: TGCGCCAGCAGCGGAGCGGGACGTTGGGACATTCAGTACTTC; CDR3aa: CASSGAGRWDIQYF
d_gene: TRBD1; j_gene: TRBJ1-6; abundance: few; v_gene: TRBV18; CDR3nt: TGTGCCAGCTCACCACTTAAAGCGGGACAGGGTAATTCACCCCTCCACTTT; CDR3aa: CASSPLKAGQGNSPLHF
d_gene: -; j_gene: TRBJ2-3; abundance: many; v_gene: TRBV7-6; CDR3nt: TGTGCCAGCAGCAGAGACAGGCGCATCACAGATACGCAGTATTTT; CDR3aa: CASSRDRRITDTQYF
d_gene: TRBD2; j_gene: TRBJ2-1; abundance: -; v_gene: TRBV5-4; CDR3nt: TGTGCCAGCAGCTTAGCGGGGAGCTCCTACAATGAGCTGTTCTTC; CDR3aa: CASSLAGSSYNELFF
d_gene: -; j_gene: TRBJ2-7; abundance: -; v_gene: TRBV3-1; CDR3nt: TGTGCCAGCAGCCAACCCCGGCGCAGCCCTAGCGAGCAGTACTTC; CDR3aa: CASSQPRRSPSEQYF
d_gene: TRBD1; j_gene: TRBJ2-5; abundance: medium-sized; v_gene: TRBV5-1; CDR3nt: TGCGCCAGCAGCCTGCCAAGGGGGCACGGGACCCAGTACTTC; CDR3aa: CASSLPRGHGTQYF
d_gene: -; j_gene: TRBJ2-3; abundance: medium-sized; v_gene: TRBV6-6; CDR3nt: TGTGCCAGCAGTTCGTCCCCCGCCGATACGCAGTATTTT; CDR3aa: CASSSSPADTQYF
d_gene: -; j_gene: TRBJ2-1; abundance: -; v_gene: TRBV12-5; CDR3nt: TGTGCTAGTGGTTTGGTCTATGGGAATGAGCAGTTCTTC; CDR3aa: CASGLVYGNEQFF
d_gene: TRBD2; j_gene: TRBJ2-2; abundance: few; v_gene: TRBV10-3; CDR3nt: TGTGCCATCATGGGGGCTAGCGGGAGGAACACCGGGGAGCTGTTTTTT; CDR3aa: CAIMGASGRNTGELFF
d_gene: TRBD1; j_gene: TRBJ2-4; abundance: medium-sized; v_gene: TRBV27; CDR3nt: TGTGCCAGCAGTCTTGGGACAGGGGGGGTCGTTCAGTACTTC; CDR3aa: CASSLGTGGVVQYF
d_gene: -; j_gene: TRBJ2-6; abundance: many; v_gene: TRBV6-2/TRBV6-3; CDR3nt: TGTGCCAGCGGGCCCGTCTCTGGGGCCAACGTCCTGACTTTC; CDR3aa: CASGPVSGANVLTF
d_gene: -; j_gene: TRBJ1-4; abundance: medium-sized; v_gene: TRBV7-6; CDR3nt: TGTGCCAGCAGCCGAGGGGGGCATCAAGAAAAACTGTTTTTT; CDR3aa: CASSRGGHQEKLFF
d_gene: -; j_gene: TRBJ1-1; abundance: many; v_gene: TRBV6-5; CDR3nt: TGTGCCAGTAAGCCACCCCGCGGAGGGAACACTGAAGCTTTCTTT; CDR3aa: CASKPPRGGNTEAFF
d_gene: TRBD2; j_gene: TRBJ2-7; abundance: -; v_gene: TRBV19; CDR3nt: TGTGCCAGCAGCCACCTAGCGGGGAAGACCTGCGAGCAGTACTTC; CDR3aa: CASSHLAGKTCEQYF
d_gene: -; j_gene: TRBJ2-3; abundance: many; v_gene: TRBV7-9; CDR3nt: TGTGCCAGCAGCTTATCTAGCAGGGCGGATACGCAGTATTTT; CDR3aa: CASSLSSRADTQYF
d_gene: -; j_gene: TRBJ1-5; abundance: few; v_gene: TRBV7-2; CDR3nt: TGTGCCAGCAGCTTGCAGCCCAATCAGCCCCAGCATTTT; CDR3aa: CASSLQPNQPQHF
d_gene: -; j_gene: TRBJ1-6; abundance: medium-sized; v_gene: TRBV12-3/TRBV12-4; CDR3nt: TGTGCCAGCAGTCCCCTGACGGTTTCAAGCTCCTATAATTCACCCCTCCACTTT; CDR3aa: CASSPLTVSSSYNSPLHF
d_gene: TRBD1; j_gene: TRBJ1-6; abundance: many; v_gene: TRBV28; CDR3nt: TGTGCCAGCAGTCTGTGGGACAGATCTAATTCACCCCTCCACTTT; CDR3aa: CASSLWDRSNSPLHF
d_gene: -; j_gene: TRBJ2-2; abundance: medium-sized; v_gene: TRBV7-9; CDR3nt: TGTGCCAGCAGCCCTGGACAAGGGGACACCGGGGAGCTGTTTTTT; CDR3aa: CASSPGQGDTGELFF
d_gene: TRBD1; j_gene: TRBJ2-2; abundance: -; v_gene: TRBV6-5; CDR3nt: TGTGCCAGCAGATACTCAGGGGGCGCTATCGGGGAGCTGTTTTTT; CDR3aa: CASRYSGGAIGELFF
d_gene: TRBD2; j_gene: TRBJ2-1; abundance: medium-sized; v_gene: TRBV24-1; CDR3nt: TGTGCCACCAGTGATACAGCGGGAGGACGCAATGAGCAGTTCTTC; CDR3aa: CATSDTAGGRNEQFF
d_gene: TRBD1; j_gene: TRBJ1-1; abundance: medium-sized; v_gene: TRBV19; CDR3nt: TGTGCCAGTAGTATACCCCTAGGGGGCCGTGTCACTGAAGCTTTCTTT; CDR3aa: CASSIPLGGRVTEAFF
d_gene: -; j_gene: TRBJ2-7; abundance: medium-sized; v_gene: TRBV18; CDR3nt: TGTGCCAGCTCACCGGCACGCCTAAGCGAGCAGTACTTC; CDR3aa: CASSPARLSEQYF
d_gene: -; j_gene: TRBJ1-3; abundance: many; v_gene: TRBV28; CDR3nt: TGTGCCAGCAGTCCTCCAGGGGTCGGCTCTGGAAACACCATATATTTT; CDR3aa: CASSPPGVGSGNTIYF
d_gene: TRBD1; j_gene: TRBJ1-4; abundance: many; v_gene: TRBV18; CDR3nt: TGTGCCAGCTCACCACCGGGACAGGGGAATGAAAAACTGTTTTTT; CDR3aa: CASSPPGQGNEKLFF
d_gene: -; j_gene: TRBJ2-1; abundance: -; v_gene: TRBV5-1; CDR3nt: TGCGCCAGCAGCCCGCTCGTTACGAGAAGCTCCTACAATGAGCAGTTCTTC; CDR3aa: CASSPLVTRSSYNEQFF
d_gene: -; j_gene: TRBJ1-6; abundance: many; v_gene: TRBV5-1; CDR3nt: TGCGCCAGCAGCTTGGAGTGGGGGCTTTCACCCCTCCACTTT; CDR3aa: CASSLEWGLSPLHF
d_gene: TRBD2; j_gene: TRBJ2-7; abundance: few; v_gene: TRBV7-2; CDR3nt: TGTGCCAGCAGCTCCTTAGCGGGCACCTACGAGCAGTACTTC; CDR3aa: CASSSLAGTYEQYF
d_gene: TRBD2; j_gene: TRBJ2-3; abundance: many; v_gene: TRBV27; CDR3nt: TGTGCCAGCACAGGACTAGGCACAGATACGCAGTATTTT; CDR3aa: CASTGLGTDTQYF
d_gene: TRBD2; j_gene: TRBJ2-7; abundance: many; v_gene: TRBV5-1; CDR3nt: TGCGCCAGCAGCTTGGGAGCTAGCGGGAGGGCCGGTGACGAGCAGTACTTC; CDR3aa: CASSLGASGRAGDEQYF